One sample yielded the 11 T cell receptor beta chains listed below, sequenced in a study of cytomegalovirus exposure and HLA in healthy donors. The primer mix had 60 Vbeta and 13 Jbeta primers. Some clones are missing from TCRdb's copy, which holds only in-frame ones; the method was immunoSEQ multiplex PCR. Of about 200,000 clones in the sample, approximately 80% are singletons; the top ten hold 1.7%. The sequencing sample was made of PBMCs. These receptors all come from a man aged 45 to 65 in good health and CMV-seronegative.

The V gene is TRBV12-5, the J gene TRBJ2-3; 10 bases align to TRBD2. Germline CDR1 reads LGHNT; CDR2 reads FRNRAP. Losses at the gene ends were 4 bases for V and 2 bases for J; bases not matched to a gene: 9. This CDR3 is built from 17 residues. Written as DNA, the CDR3 is TGTGCTAGTGGTTCCGCCCAACTAGCGGGACCCACAGATACGCAGTATTTT. Translating gives CASGSAQLAGPTDTQYF.

V gene TRBV6-5 combines with J gene TRBJ1-2; D gene uncertain. Trimming shortened V by 6 bases and J by 5 bases, and 16 bases separated the two germline ends. This CDR3 region has 14 residues. CDR1 and CDR2 from the germline V gene are MNHEY and SVGAGI. The CDR3 DNA reads as TGTGCCAGCAGGGGCGATCCGGGAGAGTATGGCTACACCTTC. Translating gives CASRGDPGEYGYTF.

About this clone itself: The sample holds other DNA sequences that translate to the same CDR3. The CDR3 sequence is CASSFEGATGELFF. The CDR3 DNA follows: TGCGCCAGCAGCTTCGAGGGTGCCACCGGGGAGCTGTTTTTT. This chain connects TRBV5-1 to TRBJ2-2; perhaps TRBD2 as D (5 bases). V gave up 2 bases and J gave up 4 bases, with 9 bases separating them. Germline CDR1 is SGHRS and CDR2 is YFSETQ. The CDR3 length is 14 residues.

Comments on this clone: The germline gene is not matched at one end of the junction; a read error may be the cause. The V and J genes are TRBV7-9 and TRBJ2-7; perhaps TRBD2 as D (7 bases). Looked up from germline, CDR1 is SEHNR and CDR2 is FQNEAQ (reference sequence). The CDR3 totals 14 residues. The CDR3: CASNGGGGSSEQYF. The CDR3 region has the DNA TGTGCCAGCAATGGGGGCGGGGGATCCTCCGAGCAGTACTTC.

This clone showed up just a few times. The chain has TRBV2 and TRBJ1-1; D is uncertain. Deletions cut 1 base from V and 4 bases from J, with 4 bases between. Germline-derived CDR1 and CDR2 are SNHLY and FYNNEI. The CDR3 consists of 12 residues. This CDR3 is CASSEVSTEAFF. The DNA for the CDR3 is TGTGCCAGCAGTGAAGTGAGCACTGAAGCTTTCTTT.

The chain links TRBV6-5 to TRBJ2-7, with D perhaps matching TRBD1 (6 bases). Trimming cost V 2 bases and J 4 bases, with 9 bases left between them. CDR1 and CDR2 (germline): MNHEY, SVGAGI. This CDR3 spans 13 amino acids. Here the CDR3 DNA reads TGTGCCAGCAGTTACGACAGGACTTACGAGCAGTACTTC. Translating gives CASSYDRTYEQYF.

The rearrangement links TRBV19 to TRBJ2-3; 9 positions agree with TRBD2. Germline trimming cut 4 bases from V and 5 bases from J; bases unmatched to any gene: 13. The CDR3 covers 17 residues. The germline V gene has CDR1 LNHDA and CDR2 SQIVND (reference sequence). The chain's CDR3 is CASSNGYPGLAIDTQYF. The CDR3 region has the DNA TGTGCCAGTAGTAATGGGTACCCGGGACTAGCAATAGATACGCAGTATTTT.

The rearrangement joins TRBV2 to TRBJ1-4, with D possibly matching TRBD1 (5 bases). Per germline, CDR1 SNHLY and CDR2 FYNNEI. The CDR3 length is 16 residues. The V end was cut by 2 bases, the J end by 0 bases, with 10 bases between. The CDR3 nucleotides are TGTGCCAGCAGTGAAACAGGCTTTGCAACTAATGAAAAACTGTTTTTT. Protein product: CASSETGFATNEKLFF.

The table lists this clone with a few counts. The rearrangement joins TRBV11-1 to TRBJ2-5; TRBD1 is a possible D gene (6 bases). The CDR3 extends over 14 amino acids. Trimming removed 4 bases at V and 4 bases at J, with 13 bases between. Germline V gives CDR1 SGHAT, CDR2 FQDESV (reference sequence). The CDR3 nucleotides are TGTGCCAGCAGCTGGACTCGAGGGGGAGAGACCCAGTACTTC. This gives the protein CASSWTRGGETQYF. The full variable domain, completed using reference TRBV11-1 and TRBJ2-5, is EAEVAQSPRYKITEKSQAVAFWCDPISGHATLYWYRQILGQGPELLVQFQDESVVDDSQLPKDRFSAERLKGVDSTLKIQPAELGDSAMYLCASSWTRGGETQYFGPGTRLLVL.

The chain carries TRBV9 and TRBJ2-7, with D maybe TRBD2 (5 bases). V was trimmed by 0 bases and J by 4 bases, leaving 14 bases between them. Germline V CDR1 and CDR2: SGDLS, YYNGEE. The CDR3 is 15 amino acids. The CDR3 here is CASSVGATTTYEQYF. The CDR3 nucleotides are TGTGCCAGCAGCGTAGGGGCGACTACAACTTACGAGCAGTACTTC.

This clone showed up just once. This chain links TRBV6-1 with TRBJ2-1; perhaps TRBD2 as D (7 bases). The CDR3 consists of 15 residues. V was trimmed by 4 bases and J by 8 bases, leaving 18 bases between them. Germline CDR1 and CDR2: MNHNS and SASEGT. The DNA for the CDR3 is TGTGCCAGCAGTGGCCGGGGGGCGGGAGACTATGAGCAGTTCTTC. This gives the protein CASSGRGAGDYEQFF.